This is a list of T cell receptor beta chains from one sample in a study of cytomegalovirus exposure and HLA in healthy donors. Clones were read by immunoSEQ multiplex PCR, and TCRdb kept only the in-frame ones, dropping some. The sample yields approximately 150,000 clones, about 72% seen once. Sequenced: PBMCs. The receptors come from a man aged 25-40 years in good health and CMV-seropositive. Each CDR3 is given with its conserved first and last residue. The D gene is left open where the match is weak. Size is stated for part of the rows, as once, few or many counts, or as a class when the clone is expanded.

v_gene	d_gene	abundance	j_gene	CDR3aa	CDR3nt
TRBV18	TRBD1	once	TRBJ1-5	CASSRTGVSSYSNQPQHF	TGTGCCAGCTCACGGACAGGGGTCAGCAGCTATAGCAATCAGCCCCAGCATTTT
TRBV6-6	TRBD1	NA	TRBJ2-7	CASSYATGGNNEQYF	TGTGCCAGCAGTTACGCGACAGGGGGGAACAACGAGCAGTACTTC
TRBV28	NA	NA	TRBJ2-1	CASSYQTQGNEQFF	TGTGCCAGCAGTTATCAGACACAGGGCAATGAGCAGTTCTTC
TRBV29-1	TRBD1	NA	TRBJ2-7	CSVEWDRKVGQYF	TGCAGCGTTGAATGGGACAGGAAGGTTGGGCAGTACTTC
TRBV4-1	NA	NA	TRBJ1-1	CASSQGGGHYTEAFF	TGCGCCAGCAGCCAGGGGGGGGGACATTACACTGAAGCTTTCTTT
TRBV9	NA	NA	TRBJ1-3	CASSVGLDSGNTIYF	TGTGCCAGCAGCGTAGGACTTGACTCTGGAAACACCATATATTTT
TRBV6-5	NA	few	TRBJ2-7	CASSYSTGTYEQYF	TGTGCCAGCAGTTACTCGACGGGGACCTACGAGCAGTACTTC
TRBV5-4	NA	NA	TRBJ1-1	CASSLSTANTEAFF	TGTGCCAGCAGCTTGTCGACAGCGAACACTGAAGCTTTCTTT
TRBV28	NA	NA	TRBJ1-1	CASGSGLNTEAFF	TGTGCCAGCGGTTCCGGTTTGAACACTGAAGCTTTCTTT
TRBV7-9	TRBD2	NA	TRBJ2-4	CASSLARLAVTKNIQYF	TGTGCCAGCAGCTTAGCCAGACTAGCCGTAACCAAAAACATTCAGTACTTC
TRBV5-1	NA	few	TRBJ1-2	CASSLDRANYGYTF	TGCGCCAGCAGCTTGGACAGGGCTAACTATGGCTACACCTTC
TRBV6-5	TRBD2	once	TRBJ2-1	CASSGGISSYNEQFF	TGTGCCAGCTCCGGGGGGATTAGCTCCTACAATGAGCAGTTCTTC
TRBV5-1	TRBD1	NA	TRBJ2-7	CASSLEGGGFEQYF	TGCGCCAGCAGCTTGGAAGGGGGCGGATTCGAGCAGTACTTC
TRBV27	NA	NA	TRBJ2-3	CASSLNGGLGTDTQYF	TGTGCCAGCAGTCTAAACGGGGGTTTAGGCACAGATACGCAGTATTTT
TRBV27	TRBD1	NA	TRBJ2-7	CASSLWGTGYYEQYF	TGTGCCAGCAGTTTATGGGGGACAGGGTACTACGAGCAGTACTTC
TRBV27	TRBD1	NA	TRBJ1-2	CASSSGTGFYGYTF	TGTGCCAGCAGTTCCGGGACAGGGTTCTATGGCTACACCTTC
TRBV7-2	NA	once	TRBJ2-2	CASSSTSTPGELFF	TGTGCCAGCAGCTCGACTAGTACCCCCGGGGAGCTGTTTTTT
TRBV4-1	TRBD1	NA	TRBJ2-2	CASSQGQGAGTTGELFF	TGCGCCAGCAGCCAAGGCCAGGGGGCGGGCACCACCGGGGAGCTGTTTTTT
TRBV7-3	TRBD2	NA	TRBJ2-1	CASSLRGGTTGRNEQFF	TGTGCCAGCAGCCTCCGAGGTGGGACTACCGGGAGGAATGAGCAGTTCTTC
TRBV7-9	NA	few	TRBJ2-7	CASSFWHREGFLEQYF	TGTGCCAGCAGCTTTTGGCACAGGGAAGGTTTCCTCGAGCAGTACTTC
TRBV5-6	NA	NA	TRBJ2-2	CASSPFVGGNTGELFF	TGTGCCAGCAGCCCTTTTGTGGGGGGGAACACCGGGGAGCTGTTTTTT
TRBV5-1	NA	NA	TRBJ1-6	CASRTELNSPLHF	TGCGCCAGCCGGACAGAACTTAATTCACCCCTCCACTTT
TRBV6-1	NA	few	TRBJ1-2	CASSLNSPDYGYTF	TGTGCCAGCAGTCTTAACAGTCCAGACTATGGCTACACCTTC
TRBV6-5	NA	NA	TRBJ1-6	CASSFRQENSPLHF	TGTGCCAGCAGTTTCCGACAGGAAAATTCACCCCTCCACTTT
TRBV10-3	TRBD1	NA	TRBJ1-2	CAISPGQVQNYGYTF	TGTGCCATCAGTCCGGGACAGGTACAAAACTATGGCTACACCTTC
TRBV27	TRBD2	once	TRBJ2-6	CASSLLAGGSGANVLTF	TGTGCCAGCAGTTTACTAGCGGGGGGCTCTGGGGCCAACGTCCTGACTTTC
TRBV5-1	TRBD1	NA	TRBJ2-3	CASSLQGALADTQYF	TGCGCCAGCAGCTTACAGGGGGCGCTGGCAGATACGCAGTATTTT
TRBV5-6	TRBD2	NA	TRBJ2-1	CASSLAGGALSYNEQFF	TGTGCCAGCAGCTTGGCCGGGGGGGCTCTCTCCTACAATGAGCAGTTCTTC
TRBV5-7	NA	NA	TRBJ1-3	CASSFHRRDSGNTIYF	TGTGCCAGCAGCTTCCATCGACGGGACTCTGGAAACACCATATATTTT
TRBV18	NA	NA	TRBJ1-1	CASSPTGNTEAFF	TGTGCCAGCTCACCTACAGGGAACACTGAAGCTTTCTTT
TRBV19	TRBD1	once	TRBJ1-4	CASSPGQMNEKLFF	TGTGCCAGTAGTCCGGGACAGATGAATGAAAAACTGTTTTTT
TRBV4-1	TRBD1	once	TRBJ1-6	CASSQDLGGTVRTPLHF	TGCGCCAGCAGCCAAGATCTTGGAGGGACAGTAAGGACACCCCTCCACTTT
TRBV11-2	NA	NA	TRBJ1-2	CASSSIPGRDSNYGYTF	TGTGCCAGCAGCTCCATTCCGGGTAGGGACTCTAACTATGGCTACACCTTC
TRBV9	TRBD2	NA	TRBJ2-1	CASSVTSGRRNEQFF	TGTGCCAGCAGCGTGACTAGCGGACGTAGGAATGAGCAGTTCTTC
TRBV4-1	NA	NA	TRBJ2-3	CASSQGTGTGLTDTQYF	TGCGCCAGCAGCCAGGGTACCGGGACTGGACTCACAGATACGCAGTATTTT
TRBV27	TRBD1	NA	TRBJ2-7	CATAGQGPYEQYF	TGTGCCACCGCGGGACAGGGTCCCTACGAGCAGTACTTC
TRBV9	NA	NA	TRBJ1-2	CASSGAGEYYTF	TGTGCCAGCAGCGGGGCGGGAGAATACTACACCTTC
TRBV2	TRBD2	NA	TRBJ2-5	CASSGLAGEGETQYF	TGTGCCAGCAGTGGGCTAGCGGGGGAAGGCGAGACCCAGTACTTC
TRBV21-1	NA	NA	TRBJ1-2	CASSKNMDRGRGLGYGYTF	TGTGCCAGCAGCAAGAACATGGACAGGGGGCGCGGGTTAGGCTATGGCTACACCTTC
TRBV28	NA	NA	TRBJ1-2	CASSWDGSYGYTF	TGTGCCAGCAGTTGGGACGGGAGCTATGGCTACACCTTC